The following is a T cell receptor beta chain sequence with its context. Its antigen is not known. The PCR employed 60 Vbeta primers together with 13 Jbeta primers. Clones were read by immunoSEQ multiplex PCR, and TCRdb kept only the in-frame ones, dropping some. Of about 130,000 clones listed, more than 65% are singletons. This specimen belongs to a study of cytomegalovirus exposure and HLA in healthy donors. General study findings and limits: TCR beta V segments were, for the most part, productive about 87% or about 30% of the time in an earlier analysis. Compared with the approximately 700-donor mean, an Asian-associated ancestry cluster reportedly had fewer N-insertions, according to a later analysis. Most TCR sequences showed up rarely, but some public TCRs showed up in many donors.

The CDR3 covers 13 residues. Germline loops: CDR1 SGHAT, CDR2 FQNNGV. V lost 5 bases to trimming and J lost 1 base, with 8 bases between them. The receptor was isolated from a man aged 18 to 30 in good health and CMV-seropositive. The sample was PBMCs. The chain couples TRBV11-2 to TRBJ1-2; no definite D call. CDR3 nucleotides: TGTGCCAGCAGCCCCTCGGTTAACTATGGCTACACCTTC. It yields the protein CASSPSVNYGYTF.